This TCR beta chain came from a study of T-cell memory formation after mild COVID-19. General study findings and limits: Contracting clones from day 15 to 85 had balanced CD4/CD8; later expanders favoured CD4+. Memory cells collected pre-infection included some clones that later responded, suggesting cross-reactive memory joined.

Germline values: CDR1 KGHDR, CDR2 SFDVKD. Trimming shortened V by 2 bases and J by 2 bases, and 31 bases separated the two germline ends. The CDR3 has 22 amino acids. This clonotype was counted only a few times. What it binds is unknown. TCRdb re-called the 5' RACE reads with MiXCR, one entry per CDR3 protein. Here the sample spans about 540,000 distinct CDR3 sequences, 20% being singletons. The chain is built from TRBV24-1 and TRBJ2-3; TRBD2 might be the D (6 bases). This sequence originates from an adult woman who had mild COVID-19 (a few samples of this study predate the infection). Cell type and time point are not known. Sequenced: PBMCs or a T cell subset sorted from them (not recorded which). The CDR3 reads CATSDSAKAQEGRECNTDTQYF. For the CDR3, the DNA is TGTGCCACCAGTGATTCCGCAAAGGCCCAGGAGGGACGGGAGTGTAACACAGATACGCAGTATTTT.